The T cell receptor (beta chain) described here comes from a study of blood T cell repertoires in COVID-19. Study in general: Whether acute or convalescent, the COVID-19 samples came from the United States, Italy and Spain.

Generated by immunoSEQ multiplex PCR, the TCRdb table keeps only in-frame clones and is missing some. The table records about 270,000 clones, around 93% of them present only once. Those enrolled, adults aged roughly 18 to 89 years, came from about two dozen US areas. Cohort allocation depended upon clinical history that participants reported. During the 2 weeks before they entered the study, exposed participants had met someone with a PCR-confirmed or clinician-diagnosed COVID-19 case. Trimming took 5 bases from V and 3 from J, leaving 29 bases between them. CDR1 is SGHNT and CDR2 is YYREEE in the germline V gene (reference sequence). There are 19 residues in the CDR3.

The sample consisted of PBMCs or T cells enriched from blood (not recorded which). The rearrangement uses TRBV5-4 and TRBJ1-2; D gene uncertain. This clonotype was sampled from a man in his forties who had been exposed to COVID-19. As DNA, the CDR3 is TGTGCCAGCAGTCCTTCTTTACTTGGTATATCGAAAAGAGACTATGGCTACACCTTC. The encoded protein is CASSPSLLGISKRDYGYTF.